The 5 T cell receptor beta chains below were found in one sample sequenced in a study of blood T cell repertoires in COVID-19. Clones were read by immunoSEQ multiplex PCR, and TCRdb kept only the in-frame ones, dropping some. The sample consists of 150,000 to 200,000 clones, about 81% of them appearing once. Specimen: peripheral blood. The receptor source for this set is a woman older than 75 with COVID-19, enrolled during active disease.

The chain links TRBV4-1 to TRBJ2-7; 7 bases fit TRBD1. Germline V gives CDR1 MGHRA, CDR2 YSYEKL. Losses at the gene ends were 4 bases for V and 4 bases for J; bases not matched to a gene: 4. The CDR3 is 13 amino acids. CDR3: CASSRLQGYEQYF. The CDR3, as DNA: TGCGCCAGCAGCCGGTTACAGGGGTACGAGCAGTACTTC.

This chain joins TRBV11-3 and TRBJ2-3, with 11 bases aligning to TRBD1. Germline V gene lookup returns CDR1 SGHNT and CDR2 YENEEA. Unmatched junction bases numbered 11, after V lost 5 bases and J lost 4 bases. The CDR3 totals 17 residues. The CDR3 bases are TGTGCCAGCAGCCCGGGGACAGGGGGAACCTATTCAGATACGCAGTATTTT. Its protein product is CASSPGTGGTYSDTQYF.

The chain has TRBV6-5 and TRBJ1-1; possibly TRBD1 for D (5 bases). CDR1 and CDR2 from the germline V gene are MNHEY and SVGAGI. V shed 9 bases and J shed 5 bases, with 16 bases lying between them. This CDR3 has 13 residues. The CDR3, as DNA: TGTGCCAGTCGGGGACTGACTGGGACTGAAGCTTTCTTT. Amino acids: CASRGLTGTEAFF.

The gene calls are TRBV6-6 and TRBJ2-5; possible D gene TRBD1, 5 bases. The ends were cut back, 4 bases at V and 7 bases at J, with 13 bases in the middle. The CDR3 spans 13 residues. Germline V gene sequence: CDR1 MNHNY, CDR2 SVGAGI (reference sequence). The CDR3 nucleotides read TGTGCCAGCAGTTCGGCGGAAAGGGGGACCCAGTACTTC. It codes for CASSSAERGTQYF.

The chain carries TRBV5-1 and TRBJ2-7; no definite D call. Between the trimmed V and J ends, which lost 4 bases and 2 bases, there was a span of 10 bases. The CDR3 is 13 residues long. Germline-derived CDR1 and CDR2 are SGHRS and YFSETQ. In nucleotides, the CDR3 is TGCGCCAGCAGCCTGACTGATACCTACGAGCAGTACTTC. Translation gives CASSLTDTYEQYF.